The 23 T cell receptor beta chains presented below share a single source sample, sequenced in a study of blood T cell repertoires in COVID-19. Profiling relied on immunoSEQ multiplex PCR, and the TCRdb table lists in-frame clones only, not all of them. Of about 220,000 clones listed, 82% are singletons. The sequenced material came from PBMCs or T cells enriched from blood (not recorded which). The receptor set was obtained from a woman aged 55-69 years who had recovered from COVID-19.

This chain uses TRBV19 with TRBJ2-2; 7 bases line up with TRBD2. The CDR3 sequence is 16 residues long. Germline CDR1 reads LNHDA; CDR2 reads SQIVND (reference sequence). The V segment lost 5 bases and the J segment 1 base; nucleotides outside the gene matches: 7. The CDR3 sequence is CASSPRLARNTGELFF. The CDR3 coding sequence is TGTGCCAGTAGTCCCCGACTAGCCAGGAACACCGGGGAGCTGTTTTTT.

V is TRBV18 and J is TRBJ1-1; D is uncertain. The CDR3 runs to 16 residues. Trimming took 0 bases from V and 8 from J, leaving 19 bases between them. Germline CDR1 reads KGHSH; CDR2 reads LQKENI. This CDR3 reads CASSPPGLRSVFEAFF. The CDR3 DNA follows: TGTGCCAGCTCACCACCCGGTTTGCGTTCGGTCTTCGAAGCTTTCTTT.

V is TRBV5-4 and J is TRBJ2-5; 8 bases are shared with TRBD1. There are 15 residues in the CDR3. The V segment lost 5 bases and the J segment 4 bases; nucleotides outside the gene matches: 10. Germline V gene lookup returns CDR1 SGHNT and CDR2 YYREEE (reference sequence). The chain's CDR3 is CASSLPGGSGETQYF. Written as DNA, the CDR3 is TGTGCCAGCAGTCTACCAGGGGGCTCGGGAGAGACCCAGTACTTC.

V is TRBV4-1 and J is TRBJ1-2, with 7 bases that match TRBD1. With V trimmed by 4 bases and J by 2 bases, 13 bases remained unmatched. The CDR3 sequence is 17 residues long. Germline values: CDR1 MGHRA, CDR2 YSYEKL. Here the CDR3 reads CASSPQEGAGLNYGYTF. CDR3 DNA sequence: TGCGCCAGCAGCCCTCAGGAGGGGGCCGGTCTAAACTATGGCTACACCTTC.

The gene calls are TRBV5-1 and TRBJ1-2, with 7 bases that match TRBD1. V lost 0 bases to trimming and J lost 6 bases; unmatched junction nucleotides: 8. The V gene's germline CDR1 is SGHRS and CDR2 YFSETQ. The CDR3 length is 15 residues. For the CDR3, the DNA is TGCGCCAGCAGCTTGGTGAGCCAGGGGGGAGATGGCTACACCTTC. Encoded protein: CASSLVSQGGDGYTF.

The chain recombines TRBV7-2 with TRBJ2-3; tentatively, D is TRBD2 (7 bases). CDR1 is SGHTA, CDR2 FQGNSA, per germline. The V end was cut by 6 bases, the J end by 5 bases, with 15 bases between. CDR3 length equals 14 residues. The CDR3 DNA is TGTGCCAGCAGGAGGGGGGGTTATGGAGATACGCAGTATTTT. This codes for CASRRGGYGDTQYF.

This clone has only a few counts. The V gene is TRBV19, the J gene TRBJ1-5, with no clear D. The germline V gene has CDR1 LNHDA and CDR2 SQIVND (reference sequence). The ends were cut back, 0 bases at V and 6 bases at J, with 6 bases in the middle. The CDR3 loop spans 13 amino acids. CDR3 in amino acids: CASSIDHTQPQHF. The CDR3 coding sequence is TGTGCCAGTAGTATAGACCACACTCAGCCCCAGCATTTT.

A word on this clone: One end of the junction varies from germline; a read error may be responsible. The V gene is TRBV19, the J gene TRBJ1-5, with D perhaps matching TRBD1 (6 bases). Germline V gives CDR1 LNHDA, CDR2 SQIVND (reference sequence). The CDR3 sequence is 15 residues long. This CDR3 reads CASSPPGGGGQPQHF. The DNA of the CDR3 is TGTGCCAGTAGCCCCCCGGGGGGAGGCGGACAGCCCCAGCACTTT. The entire variable domain, with the rest obtained from reference TRBV19 and TRBJ1-5, is as follows: DGGITQSPKYLFRKEGQNVTLSCEQNLNHDAMYWYRQDPGQGLRLIYYSQIVNDFQKGDIAEGYSVSREKKESFPLTVTSAQKNPTAFYLCASSPPGGGGQPQHFGDGTRLSIL.

The V call is TRBV24-1, the J call TRBJ2-3, with D possibly being TRBD2 (6 bases). Germline CDR1 is KGHDR and CDR2 is SFDVKD. The CDR3 is 14 amino acids. Trimming stripped 9 bases from V and 1 base from J, with 13 bases between. The CDR3 DNA reads TGTGCCACCGGAGGGGCTAGCGGCACAGATACGCAGTATTTT. Protein: CATGGASGTDTQYF.

The chain links TRBV3-1 (or the pseudogene TRBV3-2) to TRBJ1-4; D is possibly TRBD1 (5 bases). V was pared by 0 bases and J by 0 bases, with 14 bases between. CDR3 size: 18 residues. Germline CDR1 reads LGHDT; CDR2 reads YNNKEL (reference sequence). CDR3 amino acids: CASSQEKAGISTNEKLFF. The CDR3 coding sequence is TGTGCCAGCAGCCAAGAGAAGGCAGGGATTTCAACTAATGAAAAACTGTTTTTT.

The chain combines TRBV7-2 with TRBJ2-1, with D tentatively TRBD1 (6 bases). The V end lost 1 base, the J end lost 10 bases, and 20 bases lay between the germline ends. The CDR3 is 16 residues long. From germline, CDR1 is SGHTA and CDR2 FQGNSA. The CDR3 nucleotides are TGTGCCAGCAGCTTAGTTGCAGGGGCCCCCTCCATCGAGCAGTTCTTC. Its translation: CASSLVAGAPSIEQFF.

The rearrangement links TRBV7-7 to TRBJ2-1; 15 positions agree with TRBD2. Germline CDR1 and CDR2: SSHAT and FNYEAQ (reference sequence). The CDR3 has 14 residues. Trimming cost V 5 bases and J 10 bases; bases outside gene matches: 3. The DNA of the CDR3 is TGTGCCAGCAGCAAGGGACTAGCGGGGGGAGAGCAGTTCTTC. It specifies CASSKGLAGGEQFF.

V gene TRBV2 combines with J gene TRBJ2-2; D unclear. The V gene lost 2 bases and the J gene lost 7 bases, with 11 bases spanning the gap. CDR3 length: 14 amino acids. Per the germline V gene, CDR1 is SNHLY and CDR2 is FYNNEI. Written as DNA, the CDR3 is TGTGCCAGCAGTGAATTCCGTTCCGGCGGGGAGCTGTTTTTT. It translates to CASSEFRSGGELFF.

The rearrangement links TRBV3-1 (or the pseudogene TRBV3-2) to TRBJ2-2; 12 bases fit TRBD1. Germline V gives CDR1 LGHDT, CDR2 YNNKEL (reference sequence). This CDR3 region has 18 residues. The J segment lost 6 bases and the V segment lost 0 bases, leaving 8 bases of the junction unmatched. The CDR3 bases are TGTGCCAGCAGCCAAGATCTCCGGGACAGGGGGCTAGCCGGGGAGCTGTTTTTT. Its protein product is CASSQDLRDRGLAGELFF.

The CDR3 DNA is TGCGCCAGCAGTCACCCTCCCCACACCCCAGCGTACGAGCAGTACTTC. Translating gives CASSHPPHTPAYEQYF. The chain joins TRBV23-1 to TRBJ2-7; D unresolved. TRBV23-1 is classed as an ORF, of uncertain function. The CDR3 has 16 amino acids. V was pared by 3 bases and J by 4 bases, with 19 bases between.

The rearrangement uses TRBV11-2 and TRBJ2-7, with 8 nucleotides matching TRBD1. Looked up from germline, CDR1 is SGHAT and CDR2 is FQNNGV. Trimming took 1 base from V and 4 from J; bases not matched to a gene: 6. This CDR3 contains 15 residues. The CDR3 here is CASSLVRDRRYEQYF. In DNA, the CDR3 is TGTGCCAGCAGCTTAGTCCGGGACAGGAGGTACGAGCAGTACTTC.

V and J are TRBV25-1 and TRBJ2-2, with 7 positions matching TRBD2. Germline assignment: CDR1 MGHDK and CDR2 SYGVNS. The CDR3 is 16 residues long. After removal of 0 bases from V and 3 bases from J, the junction contained 4 bases not matched to a gene. CDR3 protein: CASSEYSRGDTGELFF. CDR3 in DNA: TGTGCCAGCAGTGAATATAGTCGGGGGGACACCGGGGAGCTGTTTTTT. Full variable domain (missing parts from reference TRBV25-1 and TRBJ2-2): EADIYQTPRYLVIGTGKKITLECSQTMGHDKMYWYQQDPGMELHLIHYSYGVNSTEKGDLSSESTVSRIRTEHFPLTLESARPSHTSQYLCASSEYSRGDTGELFFGEGSRLTVL.

The rearrangement links TRBV20-1 to TRBJ1-1; 9 positions agree with TRBD1. The CDR3 totals 18 residues. V gave up 3 bases and J gave up 0 bases; unmatched junction bases: 14. Germline CDR1 and CDR2: DFQATT and SNEGSKA (reference sequence). CDR3 in amino acids: CSASSYLTGGIMNTEAFF. CDR3 DNA sequence: TGCAGTGCTAGTAGCTATTTAACAGGGGGCATCATGAACACTGAAGCTTTCTTT.

V is TRBV7-9 and J is TRBJ2-7; weak D call: TRBD1 (7 bases). Germline V gene sequence: CDR1 SEHNR, CDR2 FQNEAQ (reference sequence). The CDR3 sequence is 16 residues long. The V end lost 6 bases, the J end lost 0 bases, and 18 bases lay between the germline ends. CDR3 amino acids: CASRDSRQGGSYEQYF. Written as DNA, the CDR3 is TGTGCCAGCAGAGATAGCCGACAGGGAGGCTCCTACGAGCAGTACTTC.

V usage is TRBV4-2 and J usage is TRBJ1-2, with 8 bases matching TRBD1. Germline CDR1 is LGHNA and CDR2 is YNFKEQ. There are 14 residues in the CDR3. Trimming at V came to 4 bases and at J to 2 bases, leaving 3 bases not matched to a gene. The CDR3 sequence is CASSLRTGNYGYTF. CDR3 nucleotides: TGTGCCAGCAGCCTCAGGACAGGGAACTATGGCTACACCTTC.

The chain carries TRBV19 and TRBJ2-5; possibly TRBD2 for D (5 bases). Germline V lookup: CDR1 LNHDA, CDR2 SQIVND (reference sequence). V was trimmed by 3 bases and J by 4 bases, leaving 15 bases between them. The CDR3 contains 15 residues. CDR3 sequence: CASSMGGGEAETQYF. Here the CDR3 DNA reads TGTGCCAGTAGTATGGGCGGAGGAGAGGCAGAGACCCAGTACTTC.

The V call is TRBV3-1 (or the pseudogene TRBV3-2), the J call TRBJ2-7; 8 bases map to TRBD1. The CDR3 length is 15 residues. V lost 4 bases and J lost 1; bases outside the gene matches: 6. The V gene's germline CDR1 is LGHDT and CDR2 YNNKEL (reference sequence). The CDR3: CASSPDRGGSYEQYF. The CDR3 coding sequence is TGTGCCAGCAGCCCAGACAGGGGCGGTTCCTACGAGCAGTACTTC.

This clone was seen only once. The genes are TRBV6-5 and TRBJ2-1, with D perhaps matching TRBD2 (5 bases). V lost 0 bases and J lost 7, with 10 bases in between. This CDR3 has 14 residues. Germline CDR1 MNHEY, CDR2 SVGAGI. CDR3 loop: CASSYSGSVNEQFF. CDR3 in DNA: TGTGCCAGCAGTTACTCGGGGAGCGTAAATGAGCAGTTCTTC.